This TCR beta chain emerged from a study of blood T cell repertoires in COVID-19. Study as a whole: The cDNA or gDNA used as material had been derived from T cells, B-cell-depleted T cells, or PBMCs.

CDR1 SGHTA and CDR2 FQGNSA come from the germline V gene. V was pared by 2 bases and J by 6 bases, with 10 bases between. CDR3 length: 14 residues. Produced via immunoSEQ multiplex PCR; TCRdb's table is partial and in-frame only. The table records about 70,000 clones, about four fifths of them present only once. The V and J genes are TRBV7-2 and TRBJ2-2; D is uncertain. The source of this sequence is a man aged 65 to 85 who had recovered from COVID-19. Sequenced material: peripheral blood. CDR3 DNA: TGTGCCAGCAGCTTATTTTCTTTTTCCGGGGAGCTGTTTTTT. Translation gives CASSLFSFSGELFF.